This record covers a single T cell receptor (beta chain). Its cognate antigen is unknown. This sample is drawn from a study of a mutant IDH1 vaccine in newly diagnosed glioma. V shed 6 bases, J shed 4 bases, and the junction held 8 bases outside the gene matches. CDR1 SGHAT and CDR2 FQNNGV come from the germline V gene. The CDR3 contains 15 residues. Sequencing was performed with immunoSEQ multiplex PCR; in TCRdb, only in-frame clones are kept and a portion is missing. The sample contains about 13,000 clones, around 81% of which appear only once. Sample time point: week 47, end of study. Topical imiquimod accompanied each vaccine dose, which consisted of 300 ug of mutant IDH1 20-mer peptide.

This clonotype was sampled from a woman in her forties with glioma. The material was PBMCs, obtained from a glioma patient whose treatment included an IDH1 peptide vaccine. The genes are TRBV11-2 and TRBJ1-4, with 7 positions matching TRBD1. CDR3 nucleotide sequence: TGTGCCAGCAGACCACCCGGGACAGATAATGAAAAACTGTTTTTT. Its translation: CASRPPGTDNEKLFF.